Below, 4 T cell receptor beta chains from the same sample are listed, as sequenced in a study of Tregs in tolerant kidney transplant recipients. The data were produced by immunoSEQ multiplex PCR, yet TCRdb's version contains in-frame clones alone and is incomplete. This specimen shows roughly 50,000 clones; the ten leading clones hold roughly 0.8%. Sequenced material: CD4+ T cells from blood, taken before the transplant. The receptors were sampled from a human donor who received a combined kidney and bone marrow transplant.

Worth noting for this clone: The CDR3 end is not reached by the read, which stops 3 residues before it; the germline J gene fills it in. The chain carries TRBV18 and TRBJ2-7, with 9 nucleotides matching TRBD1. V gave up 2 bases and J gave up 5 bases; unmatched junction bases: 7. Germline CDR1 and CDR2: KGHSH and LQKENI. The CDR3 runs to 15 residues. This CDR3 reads CASSPSRDRVHEQYF. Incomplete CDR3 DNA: TGTGCCAGCTCACCATCCCGGGACAGGGTCCACGAG.

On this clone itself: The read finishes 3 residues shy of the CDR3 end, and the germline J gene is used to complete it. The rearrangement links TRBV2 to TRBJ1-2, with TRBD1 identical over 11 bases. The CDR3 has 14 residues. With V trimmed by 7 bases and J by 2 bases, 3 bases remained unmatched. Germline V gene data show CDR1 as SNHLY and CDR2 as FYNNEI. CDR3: CASNWDRGNYGYTF. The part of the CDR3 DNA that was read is TGTGCCAGCAATTGGGACAGGGGGAACTATGGC.

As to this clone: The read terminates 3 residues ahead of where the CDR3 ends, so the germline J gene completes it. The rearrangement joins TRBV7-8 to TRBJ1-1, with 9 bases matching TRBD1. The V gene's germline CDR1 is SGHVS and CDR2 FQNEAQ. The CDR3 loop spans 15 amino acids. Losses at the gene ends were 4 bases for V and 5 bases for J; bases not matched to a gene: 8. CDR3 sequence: CASSSTGGRGTEAFF. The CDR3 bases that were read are TGTGCCAGCAGCTCGACAGGGGGAAGAGGGACTGAA.

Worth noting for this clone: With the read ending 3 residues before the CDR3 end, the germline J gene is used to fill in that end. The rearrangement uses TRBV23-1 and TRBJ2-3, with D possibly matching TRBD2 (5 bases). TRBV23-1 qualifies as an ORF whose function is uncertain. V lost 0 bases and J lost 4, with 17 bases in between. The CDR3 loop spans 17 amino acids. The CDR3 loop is CASSQSSPGSRADTQYF. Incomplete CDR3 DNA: TGCGCCAGCAGTCAATCAAGTCCGGGGTCGAGGGCAGATACG.